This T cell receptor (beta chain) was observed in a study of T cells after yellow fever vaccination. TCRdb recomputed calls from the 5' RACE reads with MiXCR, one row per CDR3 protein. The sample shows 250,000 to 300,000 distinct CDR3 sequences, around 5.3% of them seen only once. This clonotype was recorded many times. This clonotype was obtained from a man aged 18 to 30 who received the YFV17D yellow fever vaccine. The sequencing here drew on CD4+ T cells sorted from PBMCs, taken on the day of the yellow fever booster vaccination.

CDR3 DNA: TGCGCCAGCAGCCAGAGCGGGAACACGGCTTTAGGAGATACGCAGTATTTT. Protein: CASSQSGNTALGDTQYF. The chain joins TRBV4-1 to TRBJ2-3; 7 bases map to TRBD2. Trimming at V came to 3 bases and at J to 5 bases, leaving 14 bases not matched to a gene. Germline CDR1 is MGHRA and CDR2 is YSYEKL. This CDR3 has 17 amino acids.